This T cell receptor (beta chain) derives from a study of T-cell reconstitution after alpha-beta-depleted transplantation in children. For TCRbeta, the library was prepared with unique molecular identifiers. TCRdb reprocessed the PCR reads with MiXCR, giving one entry per CDR3 protein. Of about 980,000 distinct CDR3 sequences detected, roughly 29% appear once; the ten largest clones hold roughly 31%. General study points: By about two months after transplant, alpha-beta T cells reportedly arose from several hundred graft clones that had expanded.

This clonotype was detected many times. The antigen is not known. Sequencing was performed on PBMCs, mostly from graft donor cells, taken 360 days after TCRalphabeta/CD19-depleted stem cell transplant. This receptor was identified in a boy under two years old who had a stem cell transplant for SCID, so the T cells may come from the graft donor.

The CDR3 nucleotides read TGCGCCAGCAGCCAAGAGAGCGGCCCCTACGAGCAGTACTTC. This translates into CASSQESGPYEQYF. The genes are TRBV4-3 and TRBJ2-7; D might be TRBD2 (5 bases). Trimming stripped 0 bases from V and 2 bases from J, with 8 bases between. The CDR3 loop spans 14 amino acids. Germline CDR1 reads LGHNA; CDR2 reads YSLEER.